The clone carrying this T cell receptor (beta chain) was seen a few times. What it recognizes is unknown. The data derive from a study of T-cell memory formation after mild COVID-19. Trimming shortened V by 6 bases and J by 2 bases, and 14 bases separated the two germline ends. This CDR3 spans 15 amino acids. Study findings and constraints: The study found contracting CD4+ clones mainly in CM and EM and contracting CD8+ clones in EMRA.

Using its own MiXCR run on the 5' RACE reads, TCRdb lists one record per CDR3 protein. The sample carries about 320,000 distinct CDR3 sequences, approximately 15% recorded once. The receptor's source is a young man who had mild COVID-19 (a few samples of this study predate the infection). Cell type and time point are not known. The chain recombines TRBV12-3 or TRBV12-4 with TRBJ1-3; no reliable D call. Sequencing was done on a sample of PBMCs or a T cell subset sorted from them (not recorded which). The DNA for the CDR3 is TGTGCCAGCAGCTTGGGGTGGGCAACTGGAAACACCATATATTTT. Translating it yields CASSLGWATGNTIYF.